A selection of T cell receptor beta chains follows, all from one sample in a study of blood T cells in healthy people across ages. TCRdb re-analysed the 5' RACE reads in MiXCR, keeping a single row per CDR3 protein. The top ten clones hold 23% of a sample with around 1,800,000 distinct CDR3 sequences, about 39% of them seen once. Input material: blood. These receptors originate from a human donor in good health. Both conserved end residues are part of each CDR3. The D gene is left open where the match is weak. Size tells how often a clone was seen (once, few, many) or the class of an expanded clone, and some rows leave it out.

abundance	v_gene	d_gene	j_gene	CDR3aa	CDR3nt
NA	TRBV7-9	NA	TRBJ1-2	CASSWRQESYGYTF	TGTGCCAGCAGCTGGCGACAGGAGAGCTATGGCTACACCTTC
NA	TRBV10-3	NA	TRBJ2-3	CAIKSSQGPSTDTQYF	TGTGCCATCAAGTCTAGCCAGGGGCCTAGCACAGATACGCAGTATTTT
NA	TRBV5-1	TRBD2	TRBJ2-4	CASSWATSNIQYF	TGCGCCAGCAGCTGGGCGACTAGCAACATTCAGTACTTC
NA	TRBV10-3	NA	TRBJ2-3	CAITQDYTDTQYF	TGTGCCATCACCCAGGACTACACAGATACGCAGTATTTT
few	TRBV7-8	TRBD1	TRBJ1-1	CASSTRQGRDTEAFF	TGTGCCAGCAGCACCCGACAGGGGAGGGACACTGAAGCTTTCTTT
NA	TRBV7-2	NA	TRBJ2-5	CASSLVLSRQETQYF	TGTGCCAGCAGCTTAGTCCTTAGCAGACAAGAGACCCAGTACTTC
NA	TRBV4-1	TRBD2	TRBJ2-1	CASSQEYGGGEGNEQFF	TGCGCCAGCAGCCAAGAATACGGCGGGGGGGAGGGGAATGAGCAGTTCTTC
many	TRBV5-1	NA	TRBJ2-3	CASSPSAVGTSTDTQYF	TGCGCCAGCAGCCCGAGCGCCGTGGGGACCAGCACAGATACGCAGTATTTT
NA	TRBV7-2	NA	TRBJ2-5	CASSQKFPGTQYF	TGTGCCAGCAGCCAAAAATTCCCGGGGACCCAGTACTTC
few	TRBV20-1	NA	TRBJ2-7	CSARDPKQGPYEQYF	TGCAGTGCTAGAGATCCCAAGCAGGGACCGTACGAGCAGTACTTC
many	TRBV5-1	NA	TRBJ1-1	CASSSQGNTEAFF	TGTGCCAGCAGCTCCCAGGGGAACACTGAAGCTTTCTTT
few	TRBV11-1	TRBD2	TRBJ2-3	CASSPWTSGGSDTQYF	TGTGCCAGCAGCCCTTGGACTAGCGGGGGGTCAGATACGCAGTATTTT
few	TRBV28	NA	TRBJ2-5	CASSYARGIGTGIQETQYF	TGTGCCAGCAGTTACGCACGTGGGATTGGAACAGGGATTCAAGAGACCCAGTACTTC
NA	TRBV29-1	TRBD2	TRBJ2-3	CSVWGGLLTDTQYF	TGCAGCGTTTGGGGGGGACTCCTCACAGATACGCAGTATTTT
NA	TRBV4-3	NA	TRBJ2-2	CASSQSERRGTGKLFF	TGCGCCAGCAGCCAAAGCGAGAGACGGGGGACCGGGAAGCTGTTTTTT
few	TRBV20-1	NA	TRBJ1-2	CSARGGARAANYGYTF	TGCAGTGCTAGAGGGGGGGCGCGCGCCGCTAACTATGGCTACACCTTC
NA	TRBV20-1	NA	TRBJ1-4	CSARDFPRGEKLFF	TGCAGTGCTAGAGATTTCCCCCGGGGGGAAAAACTGTTTTTT
NA	TRBV7-2	NA	TRBJ2-1	CASSLVSGINEQFF	TGTGCCAGCAGCTTAGTTTCGGGGATCAATGAGCAGTTCTTC
few	TRBV4-2	TRBD2	TRBJ2-3	CASSSHTSGGADTQYF	TGTGCCAGCAGCTCCCACACTAGCGGGGGGGCAGATACGCAGTATTTT
few	TRBV4-2	TRBD2	TRBJ2-1	CASSQDSRGTYNEQFF	TGTGCCAGCAGCCAAGATTCGCGGGGGACCTACAATGAGCAGTTCTTC
few	TRBV25-1	NA	TRBJ2-7	CASSDSTLTSTGYEQYF	TGTGCCAGCAGTGATTCAACCCTGACCAGTACGGGCTACGAGCAGTACTTC
NA	TRBV3-1	NA	TRBJ2-7	CASSPPHGGYEQYF	TGTGCCAGCAGCCCCCCACACGGGGGCTACGAGCAGTACTTC
once	TRBV28	NA	TRBJ2-7	CASRPPNYEQYF	TGTGCCAGCAGGCCACCGAACTACGAGCAGTACTTC
NA	TRBV11-2	NA	TRBJ2-5	CASSQSREYNEQYF	TGTGCCAGCAGCCAGTCCCGGGAATACAATGAGCAGTACTTC
NA	TRBV4-2	TRBD2	TRBJ2-3	CASSQGSGITDTQYF	TGTGCCAGCAGCCAGGGTAGCGGGATTACAGATACGCAGTATTTT
NA	TRBV27	TRBD2	TRBJ2-3	CASSAPSGVVTDTQYF	TGTGCCAGCAGTGCCCCTAGCGGGGTAGTGACAGATACGCAGTATTTT
NA	TRBV28	NA	TRBJ1-5	CASILGGNQPQHF	TGTGCCAGCATCCTGGGTGGCAATCAGCCCCAGCATTTT
NA	TRBV30	NA	TRBJ2-2	CALPTGTTTGELFF	TGTGCCTTGCCCACCGGGACCACCACCGGGGAGCTGTTTTTT
NA	TRBV28	TRBD1	TRBJ1-2	CASTRQGLGGYTF	TGTGCCAGCACCAGACAGGGCCTTGGGGGCTACACCTTC